This T cell receptor (beta chain) is from a study of blood T cell repertoires in COVID-19. Overall study context: The cDNA or gDNA used as material had been derived from T cells, B-cell-depleted T cells, or PBMCs.

TCRdb's copy holds only in-frame clones and misses some; the assay was immunoSEQ multiplex PCR. The sample has over 250,000 clones, around 83% seen once. The V end was cut by 4 bases, the J end by 0 bases, with 10 bases between. The length of the CDR3 is 15 residues. CDR1 is SEHNR, CDR2 FQNEAQ, per germline (reference sequence). This rearrangement joins TRBV7-9 to TRBJ1-3; D not certain. The specimen sequenced was PBMCs or T cells enriched from blood (not recorded which). The receptor comes from a man aged 35 to 55 who had been exposed to COVID-19. In nucleotides, the CDR3 is TGTGCCAGCAGCTCACAGATTAACTCTGGAAACACCATATATTTT. This codes for CASSSQINSGNTIYF.